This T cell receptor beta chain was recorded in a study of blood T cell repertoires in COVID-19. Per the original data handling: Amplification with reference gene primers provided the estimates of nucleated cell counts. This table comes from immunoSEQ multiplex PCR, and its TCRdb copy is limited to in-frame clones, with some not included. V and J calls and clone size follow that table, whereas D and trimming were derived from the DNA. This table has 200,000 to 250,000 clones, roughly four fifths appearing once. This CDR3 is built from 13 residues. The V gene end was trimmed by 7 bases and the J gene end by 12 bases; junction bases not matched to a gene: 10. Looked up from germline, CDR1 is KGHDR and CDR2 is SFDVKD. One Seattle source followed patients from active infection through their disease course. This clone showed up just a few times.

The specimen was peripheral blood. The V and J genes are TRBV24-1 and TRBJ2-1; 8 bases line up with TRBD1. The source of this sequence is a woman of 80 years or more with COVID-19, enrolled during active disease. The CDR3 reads CATRDRGHGGQFF. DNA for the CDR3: TGTGCCACCAGAGACAGGGGCCACGGAGGGCAGTTCTTC.